This T cell receptor (beta chain) was recorded in a study of blood T cell repertoires in COVID-19. In the study overall: COVID-19 samples from acute and convalescent phases originated in the United States, Italy and Spain. Sample material is recorded as cDNA or gDNA derived from T cells, B-cell-depleted T cells, or PBMCs.

Cohort 3 donors counted as recovered after two negative PCRs, clearance, or resolved symptoms. Per the original data handling: Amplified reference gene primers provided the basis for estimating nucleated cell counts. Assay used: immunoSEQ multiplex PCR; TCRdb lists only in-frame clones, some missing. For V, J and clone size, that table is used; D and trimming come from the DNA. Counted here are roughly 400,000 clones, approximately 87% occurring once; the ten biggest clones make up approximately 9.3%. The germline CDR1 and CDR2 sequences are SGDLS and YYNGEE. The CDR3 has 17 amino acids. The V and J ends lost 4 bases and 3 bases respectively, with 21 bases between them.

Sequencing used PBMCs or T cells enriched from blood (not recorded which). The source of this sequence is a woman between 50 and 59 years old who had recovered from COVID-19. V is TRBV9 and J is TRBJ2-3; possible D gene TRBD2, 6 bases. The CDR3 DNA is TGTGCCAGCAGCTCGGGTCGGCAAGCGGGCTGGACAGATACGCAGTATTTT. It translates to CASSSGRQAGWTDTQYF.